This TCR beta chain was observed in a study of shared clonotypes between healthy human individuals. Overall study context: Donors, aged 18 to 49, were a couple of women and three men. Study conclusions and caveats: Investigators collected only blood, and repertoires in tissues likely differ.

The table came from immunoSEQ multiplex PCR; TCRdb's copy has only in-frame clones and leaves some out. The data contain around 1.5 million clones, under 99% of them singletons. Of note for this clone: Its specificity is unknown.

The CDR3 spans 15 residues. Trimming removed 3 bases from V and 4 bases from J; junction bases left unmatched: 9. CDR1 is SQVTM, CDR2 ANQGSEA, per germline. The material sequenced was naive CD4+ T cells sorted from blood. The subset denotes: CD45RA+ positively selected. The sequence was collected from a man between 25 and 39 years old in good health. The chain links TRBV29-1 to TRBJ2-3; 8 bases match TRBD2. The CDR3 sequence is CSVDAGGRDSDTQYF. CDR3 nucleotides: TGCAGCGTTGACGCGGGAGGCAGGGATTCAGATACGCAGTATTTT.